Reported below is one TCR beta chain. Its antigen is unknown. Per-base quality was not reported, and no clone a single base away is much larger than it. Patients with autoimmune disease history or receiving systemic immunosuppression were excluded from the trial. Peripheral blood for TCR sequencing was drawn from every dose cohort at baseline, at cycle 4 day 1 and at cycle 7 day 1. Samples were obtained from an open-label, multicenter, first-in-human phase I dose-escalation trial of ivuxolimab. Adults with locally advanced or metastatic melanoma, renal cell, hepatocellular, or head and neck squamous cell carcinoma were enrolled in the trial. Before TCR sequencing, CD4+ T cells and CD8+ T cells were sorted from peripheral blood as separate populations. Genomic DNA was isolated from the sorted cells so that the TCRbeta CDR3 region could be sequenced. The immunoSEQ Assay was used to sequence the TCRbeta CDR3 regions. TCRdb re-hosts the immuneACCESS table, in-frame sequences only. Its copies lack some clones; in the studies checked, an unresolved V gene accounts for under half of them, and the cause for the rest is not known. The sample data list fewer than 90,000 clones, and over 75% of these were observed just once. Clones ranked in the top ten supply roughly 2% of the sample.

The data originate from a study of OX40 agonist ivuxolimab in advanced cancers. Describing the broader study: Ivuxolimab was an agonistic, fully human IgG2 monoclonal antibody directed against OX40 (CD134), a costimulatory receptor. Intravenous ivuxolimab was administered to patients every 2 weeks at six dose levels: 0.01, 0.1, 0.3, 1.5, 3 and 10 mg/kg. Of the approximately 54 patients in dose escalation, around 20 had hepatocellular carcinoma, roughly 15 had melanoma, 9 had renal cell carcinoma and 9 had head and neck cancer. In the dose-escalation cohort, more than 80% of patients were male, and the mean age was 60 years with a range of roughly 23 to 90. Patients were allowed to have had prior anti-PD-1, anti-PD-L1 or anti-CTLA-4 therapy, and approximately 41% of the dose-escalation patients had previously received checkpoint inhibitors. Partial responses were achieved by three dose-escalation patients, of whom one had hepatocellular carcinoma and two had cutaneous melanoma. The point of sequencing TCRbeta in the periphery was to test whether ivuxolimab changed TCR sequence diversity and drove clonal T-cell expansion. The paper reports the monotherapy dose-escalation portion (N = 52 patients) of the phase I ivuxolimab trial. What the work shows at the level of the full study, not this receptor alone: In the 0.1-3.0 mg/kg groups, partial responders had among the lowest normalized peripheral clonal expansion, particularly in CD8+ T cells. At doses from 0.1 to 3.0 mg/kg, clonal expansion was seen in both CD4+ and CD8+ blood T cells between baseline and week 6. Low levels of normalized T-cell clonal expansion were also seen in some patients who did not respond. After ivuxolimab, more expanded clones were found on average in CD8+ T cells than in CD4+ T cells. The antigen specificity of the clonally expanded peripheral T cells was not determined.

The junction shows trimming of 0 bases on V and 3 bases on J, plus 7 bases between the germline ends. For CDR1 and CDR2, the germline V gene lists SGHRS and YFSETQ. The cysteine opens and the phenylalanine closes a CDR3 of 14 amino acids. The read is trimmed to its CDR3 DNA, 42 bases read in frame from base 1. This TCR was sampled from an adult with an advanced solid tumor such as melanoma, head and neck, liver or kidney cancer. The rearranged segments are TRBV5-1 and TRBJ2-1; D gene: possibly TRBD2, on 5 matching bases. The source material was CD4+ or CD8+ T cells sorted from blood, sampled in a trial of the OX40 agonist ivuxolimab. At the DNA level, the sequence is TGCGCCAGCAGCTTGGGACGGGACTACAATGAGCAGTTCTTC. This translates into CASSLGRDYNEQFF.